Listed below are T cell receptor beta chains from one sample, sequenced in a study of T cells after posttransplantation cyclophosphamide. The protocol was immunoSEQ multiplex PCR, while the TCRdb copy is restricted to in-frame clones and leaves out a portion. The sample lists roughly 42,000 clones; 90% were seen once. Sequencing used PBMCs, obtained about 62 days after allogeneic stem cell transplant with posttransplant cyclophosphamide. Receptors were obtained from a male patient in his sixties who received an allogeneic stem cell transplant from a related donor and was CMV-positive. Some T cells may be provided by the graft donor. The CDR3 runs from the conserved cysteine through the conserved F or W. D genes are given only for firm matches. Clone size is stated in some rows and not others, as once, few, many or a class when expanded.

clone_size j_call d_call cdr3_length v_call cdr3_aa cdr3_nt
. TRBJ1-3 . 13 TRBV13 CASSLEGRGTIYF TGTGCCAGCAGCTTGGAGGGACGAGGCACCATATATTTT
. TRBJ1-1 . 13 TRBV7-9 CASHTQTGTEAFF TGTGCCAGCCATACTCAGACAGGCACTGAAGCTTTCTTT
. TRBJ2-7 . 11 TRBV5-1 CASSLEHEQYF TGCGCCAGCAGCTTGGAGCACGAGCAGTACTTC
. TRBJ1-2 TRBD1 13 TRBV10-3 CAISVDRDDGYTF TGTGCCATCAGTGTCGACAGGGACGATGGCTACACCTTC
. TRBJ2-1 TRBD2 17 TRBV5-8 CASSPWGGTSGDNEQFF TGTGCCAGCAGCCCGTGGGGGGGGACTAGCGGGGACAATGAGCAGTTCTTC
. TRBJ1-1 . 12 TRBV9 CASSAAGAEAFF TGTGCCAGCAGCGCAGCGGGGGCTGAAGCTTTCTTT
. TRBJ2-2 . 13 TRBV6-1 CASSGVGLGELFF TGTGCCAGCAGCGGGGTCGGCCTCGGGGAGCTGTTTTTT
. TRBJ1-1 TRBD1 14 TRBV7-9 CASSLSQGHTEAFF TGTGCCAGCAGCTTATCACAGGGGCACACTGAAGCTTTCTTT
. TRBJ1-2 . 15 TRBV13 CASSLGDSRTYGYTF TGTGCCAGCAGCTTAGGGGACAGCCGGACATATGGCTACACCTTC
once TRBJ1-2 . 13 TRBV6-5 CASSGRQNYGYTF TGTGCCAGCAGCGGCAGACAAAACTATGGCTACACCTTC
. TRBJ1-2 TRBD1 15 TRBV4-1 CASSQGGQGGYGYTF TGCGCCAGCAGCCAAGGCGGGCAGGGGGGCTATGGCTACACCTTC
. TRBJ2-1 TRBD2 17 TRBV5-1 CASSWSSGGASYNEQFF TGCGCCAGCAGCTGGTCTAGCGGGGGGGCCTCCTACAATGAGCAGTTCTTC
. TRBJ1-1 TRBD1 14 TRBV29-1 CSVEDLRRGRGAFF TGCAGCGTTGAAGATCTGCGTAGGGGGCGCGGGGCTTTCTTT
. TRBJ1-2 . 13 TRBV6-5 CASSPDSNYGYTF TGTGCCAGCAGCCCCGACAGCAACTATGGCTACACCTTC
. TRBJ1-1 . 12 TRBV6-1 CASSVGQTEAFF TGTGCCAGCAGTGTCGGACAGACTGAAGCTTTCTTT
. TRBJ1-5 . 13 TRBV28 CATEHIDNQPQHF TGTGCCACTGAGCATATCGACAATCAGCCCCAGCATTTT
. TRBJ1-1 . 14 TRBV5-1 CASSWKGLDTEAFF TGCGCCAGCAGCTGGAAGGGGTTGGACACTGAAGCTTTCTTT
. TRBJ2-7 . 15 TRBV11-3 CASSGTGKNFYEQYF TGTGCCAGCAGCGGAACAGGAAAAAACTTCTACGAGCAGTACTTC
once TRBJ1-1 TRBD1 14 TRBV6-6 CASSIGQVRPEAFF TGTGCCAGCAGTATAGGACAGGTCAGGCCTGAAGCTTTCTTT
. TRBJ2-1 TRBD2 16 TRBV6-4 CASSDTSGGTYNEQFF TGTGCCAGCAGTGACACTAGCGGGGGGACTTACAATGAGCAGTTCTTC
. TRBJ1-5 . 14 TRBV4-1 CASSQDRGNQPQHF TGCGCCAGCAGCCAAGATCGCGGGAATCAGCCCCAGCATTTT
. TRBJ2-1 . 14 TRBV19 CASSGGAAYNEQFF TGTGCCAGTAGCGGCGGGGCCGCCTACAATGAGCAGTTCTTC
. TRBJ1-4 TRBD1 16 TRBV7-9 CASSSEPGGPLEKLFF TGTGCCAGCAGCTCCGAACCAGGGGGTCCTTTGGAAAAACTGTTTTTT
. TRBJ1-2 . 15 TRBV28 CASIPRGRANYGYTF TGTGCCAGCATCCCGAGAGGCAGGGCTAACTATGGCTACACCTTC
. TRBJ2-2 . 12 TRBV18 CASSLRAGELFF TGTGCCAGCTCCCTTCGTGCCGGGGAGCTGTTTTTT
. TRBJ1-2 . 12 TRBV7-9 CASSLSGDGYTF TGTGCCAGCAGCTTATCGGGAGATGGCTACACCTTC